This TCR beta chain was recovered during a study of OX40 agonist ivuxolimab in advanced cancers. Study-wide context: Across the patients, intravenous ivuxolimab was delivered every 2 weeks at 0.01 to 10 mg/kg. Three individuals attained partial responses, comprising one hepatocellular carcinoma case and two cutaneous melanoma cases.

This clone was seen just once. Its specificity is not known. On cycle 4 day 1 and cycle 7 day 1, as well as at baseline, blood was sampled. Broader study findings: By week 6 at 0.1 to 3.0 mg/kg, blood CD4+ and CD8+ T cells had expanded clonally.

Per the germline V gene, CDR1 is LNHDA and CDR2 is SQIVND (reference sequence). The ends were cut back, 3 bases at V and 9 bases at J, with 15 bases in the middle. The CDR3 covers 14 residues. Repertoires were generated with immunoSEQ multiplex PCR, while TCRdb's copy carries only in-frame clones and drops some. The sample carries more than 65,000 clones, approximately 89% recorded once. The source was CD4+ or CD8+ T cells sorted from blood, collected in a trial of the OX40 agonist ivuxolimab. The source is an adult with an advanced solid tumor such as melanoma, head and neck, liver or kidney cancer. J is TRBJ1-5 and V is TRBV19, with a possible D match to TRBD1 (5 bases). In DNA form, the CDR3 reads TGTGCCAGTAGTATGAGGGGCCCCAATTCGCCCCAGCATTTT. Residues: CASSMRGPNSPQHF. Together with reference TRBV19 and TRBJ1-5, the CDR3 gives the full variable domain: DGGITQSPKYLFRKEGQNVTLSCEQNLNHDAMYWYRQDPGQGLRLIYYSQIVNDFQKGDIAEGYSVSREKKESFPLTVTSAQKNPTAFYLCASSMRGPNSPQHFGDGTRLSIL.